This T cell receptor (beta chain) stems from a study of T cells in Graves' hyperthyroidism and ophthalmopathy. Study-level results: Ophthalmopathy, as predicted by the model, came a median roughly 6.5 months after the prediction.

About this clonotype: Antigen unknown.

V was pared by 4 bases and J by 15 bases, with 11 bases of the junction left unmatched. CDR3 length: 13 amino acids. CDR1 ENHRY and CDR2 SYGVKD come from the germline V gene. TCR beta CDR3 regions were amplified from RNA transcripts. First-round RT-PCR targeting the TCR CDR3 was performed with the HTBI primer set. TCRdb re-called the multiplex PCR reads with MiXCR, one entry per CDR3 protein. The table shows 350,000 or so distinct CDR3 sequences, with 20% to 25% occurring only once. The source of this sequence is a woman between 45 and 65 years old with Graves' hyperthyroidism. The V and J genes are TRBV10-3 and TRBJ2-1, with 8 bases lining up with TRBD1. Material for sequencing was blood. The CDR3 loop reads CAISGGTGQKSFF. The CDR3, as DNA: TGTGCCATCAGTGGCGGGACAGGTCAGAAGTCGTTCTTC.